This T cell receptor beta chain comes out of a study of T cells expressing NK-cell markers. About the research overall: It was from sorted CD3+CD56+NKG2C+, CD3+CD56+NKG2C- and CD3+CD56-NKG2C+ T cells that TCR beta repertoires came. Serological testing identified seven of the eight sequenced donors as HCMV-seropositive and one as seronegative.

TCRdb re-called the 5' RACE reads and shows each CDR3 protein once, DNA omitted. The listing records roughly 420,000 distinct CDR3 sequences. Study conclusions and caveats: About six donors carried dominant NKG2C+ clonotypes that made up roughly 1.0-7.0% of their CD8+ T cells.

Germline values: CDR1 LNHDA, CDR2 SQIVND (reference sequence). This CDR3 contains 12 residues. About this clonotype: The antigen is not known.

What was sequenced was blood T cells: a sorted CD56 or NKG2C T cell subset, CD4+ or CD8+ T cells, or bulk PBMC T cells (not recorded which). This TCR derives from a woman aged 18-70 years in good health. The V and J genes are TRBV19 and TRBJ2-7. CDR3 amino acids: CASSIEGHEQYF.